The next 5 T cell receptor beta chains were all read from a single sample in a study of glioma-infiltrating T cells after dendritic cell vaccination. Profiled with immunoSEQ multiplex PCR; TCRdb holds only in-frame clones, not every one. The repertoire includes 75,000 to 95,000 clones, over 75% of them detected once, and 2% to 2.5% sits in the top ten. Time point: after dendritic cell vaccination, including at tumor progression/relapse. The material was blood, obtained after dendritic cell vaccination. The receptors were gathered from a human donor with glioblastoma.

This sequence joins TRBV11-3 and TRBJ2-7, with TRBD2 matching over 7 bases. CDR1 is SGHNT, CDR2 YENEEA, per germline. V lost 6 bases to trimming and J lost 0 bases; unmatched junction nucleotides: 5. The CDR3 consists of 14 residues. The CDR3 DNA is TGTGCCAGCAGTTTTAGCGGGTTCTCCTACGAGCAGTACTTC. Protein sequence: CASSFSGFSYEQYF.

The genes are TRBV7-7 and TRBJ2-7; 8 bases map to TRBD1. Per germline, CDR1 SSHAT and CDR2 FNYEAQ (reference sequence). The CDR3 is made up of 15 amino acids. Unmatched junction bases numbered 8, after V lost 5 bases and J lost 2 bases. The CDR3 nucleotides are TGTGCCAGCAGCCTAGACAGGGGTGAAGCCTACGAGCAGTACTTC. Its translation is CASSLDRGEAYEQYF.

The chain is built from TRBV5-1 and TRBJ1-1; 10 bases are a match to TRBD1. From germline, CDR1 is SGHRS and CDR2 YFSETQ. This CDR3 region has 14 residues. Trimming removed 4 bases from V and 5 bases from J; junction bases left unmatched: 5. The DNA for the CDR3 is TGCGCCAGCAGCGCGGGACAGGGGAGAACTGAAGCTTTCTTT. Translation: CASSAGQGRTEAFF.

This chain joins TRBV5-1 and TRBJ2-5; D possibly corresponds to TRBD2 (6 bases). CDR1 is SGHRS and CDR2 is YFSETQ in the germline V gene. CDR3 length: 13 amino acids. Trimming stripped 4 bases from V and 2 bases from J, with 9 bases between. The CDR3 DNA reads TGCGCCAGCAGCGGGGAGGATCAAGAGACCCAGTACTTC. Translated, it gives CASSGEDQETQYF.

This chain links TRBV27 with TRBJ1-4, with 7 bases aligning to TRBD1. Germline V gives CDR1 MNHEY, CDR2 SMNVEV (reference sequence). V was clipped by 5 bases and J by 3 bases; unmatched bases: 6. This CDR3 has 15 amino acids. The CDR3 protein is CASSPYGTANEKLFF. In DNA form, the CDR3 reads TGTGCCAGCAGTCCCTACGGGACAGCTAATGAAAAACTGTTTTTT. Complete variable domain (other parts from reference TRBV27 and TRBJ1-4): EAQVTQNPRYLITVTGKKLTVTCSQNMNHEYMSWYRQDPGLGLRQIYYSMNVEVTDKGDVPEGYKVSRKEKRNFPLILESPSPNQTSLYFCASSPYGTANEKLFFGSGTQLSVL.